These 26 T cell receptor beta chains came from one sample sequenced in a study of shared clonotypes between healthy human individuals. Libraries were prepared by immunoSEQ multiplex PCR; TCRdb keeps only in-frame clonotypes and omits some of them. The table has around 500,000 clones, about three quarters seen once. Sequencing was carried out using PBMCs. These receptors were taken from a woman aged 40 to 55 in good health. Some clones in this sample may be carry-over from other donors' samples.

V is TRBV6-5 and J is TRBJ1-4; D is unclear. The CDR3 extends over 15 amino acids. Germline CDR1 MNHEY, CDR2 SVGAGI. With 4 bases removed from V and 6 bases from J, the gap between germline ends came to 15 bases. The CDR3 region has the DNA TGTGCCAGCAGTTCCTATAGGGCGGTGGATGAAAAACTGTTTTTT. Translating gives CASSSYRAVDEKLFF.

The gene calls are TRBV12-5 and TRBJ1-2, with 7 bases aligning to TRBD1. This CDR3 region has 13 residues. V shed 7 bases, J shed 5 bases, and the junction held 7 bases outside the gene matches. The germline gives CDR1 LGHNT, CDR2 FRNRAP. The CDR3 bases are TGTGCTAGTGCCCCAGGGACAGATTATGGCTACACCTTC. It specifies CASAPGTDYGYTF.

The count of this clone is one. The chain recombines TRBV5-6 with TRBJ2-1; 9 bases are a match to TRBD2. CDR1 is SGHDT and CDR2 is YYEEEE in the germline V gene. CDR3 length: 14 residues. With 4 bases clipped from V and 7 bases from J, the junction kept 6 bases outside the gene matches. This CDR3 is CASSPGLASNEQFF. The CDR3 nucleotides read TGTGCCAGCAGCCCGGGACTAGCTAGTAATGAGCAGTTCTTC.

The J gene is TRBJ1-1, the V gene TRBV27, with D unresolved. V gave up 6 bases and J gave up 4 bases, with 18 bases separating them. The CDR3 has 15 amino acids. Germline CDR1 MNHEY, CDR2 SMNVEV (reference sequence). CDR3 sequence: CASSRSSLGTTEAFF. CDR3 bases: TGTGCCAGCAGCCGATCATCTCTAGGCACCACTGAAGCTTTCTTT.

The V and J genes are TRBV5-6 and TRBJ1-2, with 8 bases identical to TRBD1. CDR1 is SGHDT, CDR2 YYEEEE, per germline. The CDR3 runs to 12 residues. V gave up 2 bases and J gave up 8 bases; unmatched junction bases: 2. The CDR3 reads CASSFGTGGYTF. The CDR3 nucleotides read TGTGCCAGCAGCTTCGGGACAGGCGGCTACACCTTC. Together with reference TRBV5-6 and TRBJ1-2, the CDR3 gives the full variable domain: DAGVTQSPTHLIKTRGQQVTLRCSPKSGHDTVSWYQQALGQGPQFIFQYYEEEERQRGNFPDRFSGHQFPNYSSELNVNALLLGDSALYLCASSFGTGGYTFGSGTRLTVV.

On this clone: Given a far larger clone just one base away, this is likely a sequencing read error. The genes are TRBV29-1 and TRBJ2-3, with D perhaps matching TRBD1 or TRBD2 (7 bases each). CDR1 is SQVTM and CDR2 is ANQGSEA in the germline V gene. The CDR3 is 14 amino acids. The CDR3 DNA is TGCGGCGTTGCTCAGGGGGGGAACACAGATACGCAGTATTTT. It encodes CGVAQGGNTDTQYF.

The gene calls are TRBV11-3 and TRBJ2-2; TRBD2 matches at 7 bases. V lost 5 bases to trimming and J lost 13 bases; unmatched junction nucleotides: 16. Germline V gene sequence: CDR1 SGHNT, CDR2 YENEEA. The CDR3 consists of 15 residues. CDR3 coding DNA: TGTGCCAGCAGCCCGCGAACTGCTAGCGGCCAGGGGCTGTTTTTT. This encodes CASSPRTASGQGLFF.

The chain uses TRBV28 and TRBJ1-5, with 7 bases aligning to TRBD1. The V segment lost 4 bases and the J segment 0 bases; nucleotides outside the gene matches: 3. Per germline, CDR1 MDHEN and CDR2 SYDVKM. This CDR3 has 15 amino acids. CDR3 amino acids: CASSSQGGSNQPQHF. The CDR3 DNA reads TGTGCCAGCAGTTCCCAGGGGGGTAGCAATCAGCCCCAGCATTTT.

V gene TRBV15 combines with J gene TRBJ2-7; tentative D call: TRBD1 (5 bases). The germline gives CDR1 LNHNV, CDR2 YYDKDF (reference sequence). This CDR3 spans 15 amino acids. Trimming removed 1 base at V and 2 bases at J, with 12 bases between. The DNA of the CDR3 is TGTGCCACCAGCAGAGGGGCAGGGTACACCTACGAGCAGTACTTC. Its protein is CATSRGAGYTYEQYF. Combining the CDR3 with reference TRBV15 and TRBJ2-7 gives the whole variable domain DAMVIQNPRYQVTQFGKPVTLSCSQTLNHNVMYWYQQKSSQAPKLLFHYYDKDFNNEADTPDNFQSRRPNTSFCFLDIRSPGLGDTAMYLCATSRGAGYTYEQYFGPGTRLTVT.

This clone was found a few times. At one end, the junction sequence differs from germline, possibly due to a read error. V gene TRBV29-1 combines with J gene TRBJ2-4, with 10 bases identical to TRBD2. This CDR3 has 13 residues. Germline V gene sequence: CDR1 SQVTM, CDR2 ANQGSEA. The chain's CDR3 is CGVRAGGRDIQYF. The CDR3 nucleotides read TGCGGCGTCCGAGCGGGAGGGAGAGACATTCAGTACTTC. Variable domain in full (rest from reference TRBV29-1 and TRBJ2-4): SAVISQKPSRDICQRGTSLTIQCQVDSQVTMMFWYRQQPGQSLTLIATANQGSEATYESGFVIDKFPISRPNLTFSTLTVSNMSPEDSSIYLCGVRAGGRDIQYFGAGTRLSVL.

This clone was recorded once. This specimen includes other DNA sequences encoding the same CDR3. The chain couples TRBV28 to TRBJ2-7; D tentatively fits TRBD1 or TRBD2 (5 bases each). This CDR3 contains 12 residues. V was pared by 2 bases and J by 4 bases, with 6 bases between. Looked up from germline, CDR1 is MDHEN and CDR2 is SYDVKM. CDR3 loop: CASSLGGYEQYF. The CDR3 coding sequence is TGTGCCAGCAGTTTAGGGGGTTACGAGCAGTACTTC.

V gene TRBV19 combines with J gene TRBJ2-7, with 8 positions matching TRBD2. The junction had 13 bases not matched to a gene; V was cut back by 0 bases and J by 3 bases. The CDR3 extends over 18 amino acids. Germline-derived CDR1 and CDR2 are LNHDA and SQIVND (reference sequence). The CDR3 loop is CASSIDIESGSGVYEQYF. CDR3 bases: TGTGCCAGTAGTATAGATATTGAGAGCGGGAGTGGGGTCTACGAGCAGTACTTC.

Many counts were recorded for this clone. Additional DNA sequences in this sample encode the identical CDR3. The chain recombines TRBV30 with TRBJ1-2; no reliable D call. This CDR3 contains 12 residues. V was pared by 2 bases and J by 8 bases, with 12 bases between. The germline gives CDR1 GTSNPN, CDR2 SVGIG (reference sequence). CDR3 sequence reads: CAWSSSVGGYTF. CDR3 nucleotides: TGTGCCTGGAGTTCGTCCGTAGGAGGCTACACCTTC.

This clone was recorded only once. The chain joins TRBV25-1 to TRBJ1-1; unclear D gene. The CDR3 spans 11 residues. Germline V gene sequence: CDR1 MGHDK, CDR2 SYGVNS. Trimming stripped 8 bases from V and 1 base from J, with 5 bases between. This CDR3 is CASLWNTEAFF. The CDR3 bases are TGTGCCAGCCTTTGGAACACTGAAGCTTTCTTT.

The CDR3 is CATSRGGRATPGTEAFF. As DNA, the CDR3 is TGTGCCACCAGCAGAGGGGGGCGGGCCACCCCGGGGACTGAAGCTTTCTTT. The chain joins TRBV15 to TRBJ1-1, with TRBD1 as a possible D gene (6 bases). CDR1 is LNHNV, CDR2 YYDKDF, per germline (reference sequence). The length of the CDR3 is 17 residues. Trimming took 1 base from V and 5 from J, leaving 20 bases between them. Supplemented by reference TRBV15 and TRBJ1-1, the full variable domain reads DAMVIQNPRYQVTQFGKPVTLSCSQTLNHNVMYWYQQKSSQAPKLLFHYYDKDFNNEADTPDNFQSRRPNTSFCFLDIRSPGLGDTAMYLCATSRGGRATPGTEAFFGQGTRLTVV.

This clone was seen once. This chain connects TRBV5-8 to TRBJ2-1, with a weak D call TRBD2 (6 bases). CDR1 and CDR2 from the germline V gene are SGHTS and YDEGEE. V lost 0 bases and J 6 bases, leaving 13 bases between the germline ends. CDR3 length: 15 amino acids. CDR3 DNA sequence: TGTGCCAGCAGCTTGGGGTATATGGGGGGCAATGAGCAGTTCTTC. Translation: CASSLGYMGGNEQFF.

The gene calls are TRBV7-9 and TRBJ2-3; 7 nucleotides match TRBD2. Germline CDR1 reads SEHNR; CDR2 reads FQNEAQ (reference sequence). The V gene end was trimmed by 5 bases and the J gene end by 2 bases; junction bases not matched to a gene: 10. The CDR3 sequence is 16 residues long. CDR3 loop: CASSRARDYFTDTQYF. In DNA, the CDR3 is TGTGCCAGCAGCCGAGCCCGGGACTACTTCACAGATACGCAGTATTTT.

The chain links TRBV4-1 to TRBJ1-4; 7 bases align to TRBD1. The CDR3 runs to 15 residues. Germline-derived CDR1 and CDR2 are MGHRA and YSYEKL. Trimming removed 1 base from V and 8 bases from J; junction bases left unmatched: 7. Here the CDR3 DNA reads TGCGCCAGCAGCCAAGCCGGGACAGTAAAGGAAAAACTGTTTTTT. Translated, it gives CASSQAGTVKEKLFF.

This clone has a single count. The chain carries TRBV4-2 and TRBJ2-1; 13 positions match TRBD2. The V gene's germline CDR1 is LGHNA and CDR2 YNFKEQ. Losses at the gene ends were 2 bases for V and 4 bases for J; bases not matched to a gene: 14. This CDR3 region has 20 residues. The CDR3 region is CASSQNVPQLLAGGYNEQFF. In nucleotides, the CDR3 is TGTGCCAGCAGCCAAAACGTCCCCCAATTACTAGCGGGAGGGTACAATGAGCAGTTCTTC.

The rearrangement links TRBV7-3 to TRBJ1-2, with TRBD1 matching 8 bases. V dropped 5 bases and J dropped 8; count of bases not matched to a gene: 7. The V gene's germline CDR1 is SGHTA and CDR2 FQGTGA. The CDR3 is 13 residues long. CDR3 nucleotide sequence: TGTGCCAGCAGCATCGGACAGGGAAGGGGCTACACCTTC. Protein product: CASSIGQGRGYTF.

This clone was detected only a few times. CDR3 DNA sequence: TGTGCCAGCTCACCTCGGGCGGATTCGGGCTATGGCTACACCTTC. Translated: CASSPRADSGYGYTF. The chain links TRBV18 to TRBJ1-2; D is undetermined. Germline V gene lookup returns CDR1 KGHSH and CDR2 LQKENI. This CDR3 has 15 residues. Trimming removed 3 bases from V and 4 bases from J, with 15 bases in between.

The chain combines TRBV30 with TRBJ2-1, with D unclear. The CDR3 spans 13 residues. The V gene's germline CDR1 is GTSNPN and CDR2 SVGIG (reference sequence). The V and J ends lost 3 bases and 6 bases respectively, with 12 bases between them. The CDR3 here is CAWRKINRNEQFF. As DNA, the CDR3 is TGTGCCTGGAGGAAGATAAATCGCAATGAGCAGTTCTTC.

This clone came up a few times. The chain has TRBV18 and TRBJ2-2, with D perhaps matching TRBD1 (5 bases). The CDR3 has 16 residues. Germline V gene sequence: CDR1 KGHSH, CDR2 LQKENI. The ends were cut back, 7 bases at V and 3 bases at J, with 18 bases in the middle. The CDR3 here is CASFEGATSHTGELFF. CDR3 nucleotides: TGTGCCAGCTTCGAAGGGGCTACCTCCCACACCGGGGAGCTGTTTTTT.

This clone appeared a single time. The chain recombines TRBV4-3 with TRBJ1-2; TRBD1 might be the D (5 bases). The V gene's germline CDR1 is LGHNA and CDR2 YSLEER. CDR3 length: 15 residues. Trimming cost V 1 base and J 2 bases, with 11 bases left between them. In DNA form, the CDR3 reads TGCGCCAGCAGCCAAGGGACATGGGGAAACTATGGCTACACCTTC. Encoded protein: CASSQGTWGNYGYTF.

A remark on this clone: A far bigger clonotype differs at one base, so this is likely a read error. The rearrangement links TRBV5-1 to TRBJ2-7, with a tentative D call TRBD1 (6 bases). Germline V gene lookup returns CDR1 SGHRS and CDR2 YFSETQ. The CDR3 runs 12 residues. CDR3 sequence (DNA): TGCGCCAGCAGTTCACAGGGATGGGGGCAGTGCTTC. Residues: CASSSQGWGQCF. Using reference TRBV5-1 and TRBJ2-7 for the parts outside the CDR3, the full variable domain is KAGVTQTPRYLIKTRGQQVTLSCSPISGHRSVSWYQQTPGQGLQFLFEYFSETQRNKGNFPGRFSGRQFSNSRSEMNVSTLELGDSALYLCASSSQGWGQCFGPGTRLTVT.

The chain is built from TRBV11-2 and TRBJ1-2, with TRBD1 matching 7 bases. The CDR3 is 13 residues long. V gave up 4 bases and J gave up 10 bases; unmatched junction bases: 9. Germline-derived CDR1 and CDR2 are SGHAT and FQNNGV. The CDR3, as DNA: TGTGCCAGCAGCTCAGACAGGGCTGGTGACTACACCTTC. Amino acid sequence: CASSSDRAGDYTF.